The 14 T cell receptor beta chains below all came from one sample that was sequenced in a study of chemoradiotherapy in HPV16-positive cancers. Only in-frame clones appear in the TCRdb table, and some are missing; sequencing was by immunoSEQ multiplex PCR. Among 2,500 to 3,500 clones listed, 70% to 90% were seen once. Sample: tumor tissue, taken from a patient who underwent chemoradiotherapy. The receptors originated from a human donor with HPV-associated anogenital cancer.

V gene TRBV5-5 combines with J gene TRBJ2-5; D is unresolved. CDR1 and CDR2 (germline): SGHKS, YYEKEE (reference sequence). The CDR3 is 15 amino acids. Trimming pared 0 bases from V and 3 bases from J, leaving 12 bases between. As DNA, the CDR3 is TGTGCCAGCAGCTTGGATGCTTTGGTAAAAGAGACCCAGTACTTC. Its translation: CASSLDALVKETQYF. The full variable domain, with the rest looked up from reference TRBV5-5 and TRBJ2-5, is DAGVTQSPTHLIKTRGQQVTLRCSPISGHKSVSWYQQVLGQGPQFIFQYYEKEERGRGNFPDRFSARQFPNYSSELNVNALLLGDSALYLCASSLDALVKETQYFGPGTRLLVL.

The V gene is TRBV28, the J gene TRBJ1-5, with TRBD1 identical over 7 bases. This CDR3 region has 16 residues. The germline V gene has CDR1 MDHEN and CDR2 SYDVKM. V gave up 5 bases and J gave up 5 bases; unmatched junction bases: 12. The CDR3 reads CASSTYPGTAYQPQHF. The CDR3 DNA sequence: TGTGCCAGCAGTACCTACCCCGGGACAGCCTATCAGCCCCAGCATTTT.

The chain employs TRBV7-2 and TRBJ1-2; D is unclear. CDR3 length: 13 residues. V shed 1 base and J shed 12 bases, with 15 bases lying between them. Germline V gene data show CDR1 as SGHTA and CDR2 as FQGNSA. The CDR3 is CASSLGAGPTHTF. Written as DNA, the CDR3 is TGTGCCAGCAGCTTAGGCGCCGGACCAACCCACACCTTC. Based on the CDR3 plus reference TRBV7-2 and TRBJ1-2, the full variable domain is GAGVSQSPSNKVTEKGKDVELRCDPISGHTALYWYRQSLGQGLEFLIYFQGNSAPDKSGLPSDRFSAERTGGSVSTLTIQRTQQEDSAVYLCASSLGAGPTHTFGSGTRLTVV.

The J gene is TRBJ1-4, the V gene TRBV4-3; 9 nucleotides match TRBD1. The CDR3 length is 14 residues. Germline V gene lookup returns CDR1 LGHNA and CDR2 YSLEER. J was trimmed by 4 bases and V by 3 bases; bases with no gene match: 0. DNA of the CDR3: TGCGCCAGCAGCCAGGACAGGGGTAATGAAAAACTGTTTTTT. Its translation: CASSQDRGNEKLFF.

V usage is TRBV11-2 and J usage is TRBJ2-1, with D unresolved. CDR1 is SGHAT, CDR2 FQNNGV, per germline. The V end lost 1 base, the J end lost 7 bases, and 11 bases lay between the germline ends. This CDR3 spans 14 amino acids. The CDR3 DNA sequence: TGTGCCAGCAGCTTAGTACCCGGTTTGAATGAGCAGTTCTTC. As protein: CASSLVPGLNEQFF.

In this sample, this clone turned up a few times. In nucleotides, the CDR3 is TGTGCCAGCCGACGGCCCTTTGGGGGAAACACTGAAGCTTTCTTT. Translation: CASRRPFGGNTEAFF. The genes are TRBV18 and TRBJ1-1, with D perhaps matching TRBD1 (5 bases). CDR3 length: 15 residues. Per germline, CDR1 KGHSH and CDR2 LQKENI. Deletions cut 8 bases from V and 2 bases from J, with 18 bases between. Drawing the rest from reference TRBV18 and TRBJ1-1, the complete variable domain is NAGVMQNPRHLVRRRGQEARLRCSPMKGHSHVYWYRQLPEEGLKFMVYLQKENIIDESGMPKERFSAEFPKEGPSILRIQQVVRGDSAAYFCASRRPFGGNTEAFFGQGTRLTVV.

The chain joins TRBV18 to TRBJ2-3; D is undetermined. The CDR3 spans 15 residues. CDR1 and CDR2 (germline): KGHSH, LQKENI. V lost 5 bases to trimming and J lost 3 bases, with 15 bases between them. The CDR3 is CASSAGYRRTDTQYF. In DNA, the CDR3 is TGTGCCAGCTCAGCCGGGTACCGCAGAACAGATACGCAGTATTTT.

This rearrangement joins TRBV7-9 to TRBJ2-7; D possibly corresponds to TRBD1 (5 bases). CDR3 length equals 14 residues. Germline CDR1 reads SEHNR; CDR2 reads FQNEAQ (reference sequence). The germline V and J ends were trimmed by 5 bases and 0 bases, with 11 bases remaining between them. Here the CDR3 reads CASSPMDNSYEQYF. The CDR3 nucleotides are TGTGCCAGCAGCCCTATGGACAACTCCTACGAGCAGTACTTC.

The V call is TRBV9, the J call TRBJ2-1, with 10 bases matching TRBD2. The V gene end was trimmed by 4 bases and the J gene end by 8 bases; junction bases not matched to a gene: 12. The CDR3 spans 16 residues. Germline CDR1 reads SGDLS; CDR2 reads YYNGEE. CDR3 residues: CASSLLQRGGSDEQFF. The DNA of the CDR3 is TGTGCCAGCAGCCTCCTTCAGCGGGGGGGAAGTGATGAGCAGTTCTTC.

The chain couples TRBV5-1 to TRBJ1-5; D possibly corresponds to TRBD1 (5 bases). This CDR3 region has 14 residues. The V and J ends lost 4 bases and 2 bases respectively, with 10 bases between them. In germline, CDR1 is SGHRS, CDR2 YFSETQ. The CDR3: CASSRDGGNQPQHF. CDR3 in DNA: TGCGCCAGCAGCCGGGACGGAGGCAATCAGCCCCAGCATTTT.

The chain carries TRBV5-6 and TRBJ2-7; 11 nucleotides line up with TRBD2. CDR1 and CDR2 (germline): SGHDT, YYEEEE. V shed 4 bases and J 0 bases; nucleotides not matched to a gene: 3. This CDR3 has 15 amino acids. The CDR3, as DNA: TGTGCCAGCAGCAATAGCGGGAGGGGCTCCTACGAGCAGTACTTC. It is translated as CASSNSGRGSYEQYF.

The chain carries TRBV1 and TRBJ2-3; TRBD2 reflects the table's D call only, with no check against the DNA. TRBV1 represents a pseudogene. The CDR3 totals 19 residues. The CDR3 DNA sequence: TGCACCAGCAGCCAACGAATCGGGACTAGCGGTGGCGGACCAGATACGCAGTATTTT. Amino acid sequence: CTSSQRIGTSGGGPDTQYF.

There are a few counts of this clone. J is TRBJ2-3 and V is TRBV6-5, with D perhaps given as TRBD1 or TRBD2 (5 bases each). Germline loops: CDR1 MNHEY, CDR2 SVGAGI. The CDR3 totals 15 residues. V gave up 7 bases and J gave up 6 bases, with 20 bases separating them. The CDR3 DNA is TGTGCCAGCAAACCAGGGACCTCCGGATCTGATACGCAGTATTTT. It specifies CASKPGTSGSDTQYF.

The chain couples TRBV5-1 to TRBJ2-5, with D perhaps matching TRBD1 (7 bases). Trimming removed 1 base from V and 1 base from J, with 14 bases in between. This CDR3 is 16 amino acids long. Looked up from germline, CDR1 is SGHRS and CDR2 is YFSETQ. In DNA form, the CDR3 reads TGCGCCAGCAGCTTGATGGGCAGGGGGGCCCAAGAGACCCAGTACTTC. It is translated as CASSLMGRGAQETQYF.